This T cell receptor (beta chain) comes out of a study of radiotherapy plus CTLA-4 blockade in lung cancer. Points on this clone: Its antigen remains unidentified.

Clones were read by immunoSEQ multiplex PCR, and TCRdb kept only the in-frame ones, dropping some. The sample contains some 96,000 clones, around 90% of which appear only once. The ends were cut back, 3 bases at V and 0 bases at J, with 9 bases in the middle. This CDR3 region has 15 residues. Germline CDR1 is MDHEN and CDR2 is SYDVKM. General study results and limits: Following radiotherapy plus ipilimumab, tumor-derived TCR clones expanded in the blood. Together with interferon-beta, which increased in serum after radiation, early dynamic changes in blood T cell clones were reportedly the best predictors of response.

Specimen: peripheral blood, collected from a patient treated with radiotherapy plus ipilimumab. This TCR was sampled from a human donor with non-small cell lung cancer that progressed on radiotherapy plus ipilimumab. The chain combines TRBV28 with TRBJ2-4; D unresolved. The CDR3 loop is CASSFSQLAKNIQYF. For the CDR3, the DNA is TGTGCCAGCAGTTTCTCGCAACTAGCCAAAAACATTCAGTACTTC.